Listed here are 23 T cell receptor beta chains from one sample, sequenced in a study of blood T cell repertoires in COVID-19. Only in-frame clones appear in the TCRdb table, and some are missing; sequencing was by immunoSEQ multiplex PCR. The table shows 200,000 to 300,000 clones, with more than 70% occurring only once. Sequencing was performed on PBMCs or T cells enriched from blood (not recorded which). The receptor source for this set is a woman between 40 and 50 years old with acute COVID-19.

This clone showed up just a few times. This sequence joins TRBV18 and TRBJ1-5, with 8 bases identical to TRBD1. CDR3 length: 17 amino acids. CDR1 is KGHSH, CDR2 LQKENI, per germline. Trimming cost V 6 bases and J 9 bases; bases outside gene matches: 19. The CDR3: CASSPNYGQGRRRPQHF. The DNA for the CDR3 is TGTGCCAGCTCCCCCAATTATGGACAGGGCCGAAGAAGGCCCCAGCATTTT.

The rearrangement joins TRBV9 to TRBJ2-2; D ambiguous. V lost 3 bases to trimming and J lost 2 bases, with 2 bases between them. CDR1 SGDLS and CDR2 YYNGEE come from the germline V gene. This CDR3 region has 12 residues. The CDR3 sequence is CASSANTGELFF. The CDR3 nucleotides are TGTGCCAGCAGCGCTAACACCGGGGAGCTGTTTTTT.

For the CDR3, the DNA is TGTGCCAGCAGCCGCGACAGTAGCTCTGGAAACACCATATATTTT. Translating gives CASSRDSSSGNTIYF. V and J are TRBV7-2 and TRBJ1-3; TRBD1 is a possible D gene (5 bases). Trimming pared 5 bases from V and 0 bases from J, leaving 11 bases between. From germline, CDR1 is SGHTA and CDR2 FQGNSA. The CDR3 has 15 amino acids.

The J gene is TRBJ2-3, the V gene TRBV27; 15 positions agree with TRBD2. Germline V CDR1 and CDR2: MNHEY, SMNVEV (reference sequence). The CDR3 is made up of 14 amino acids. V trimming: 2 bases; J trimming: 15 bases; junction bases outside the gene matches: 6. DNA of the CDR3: TGTGCCAGCAGTTTAGGACTAGCGGGAGGGCCGAAATATTTT. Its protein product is CASSLGLAGGPKYF.

CDR3 loop: CASSVRPNTGELFF. The CDR3 DNA is TGTGCCAGCAGTGTGAGGCCGAACACCGGGGAGCTGTTTTTT. The V and J genes are TRBV2 and TRBJ2-2; D ambiguous. The CDR3 contains 14 residues. The germline V gene has CDR1 SNHLY and CDR2 FYNNEI. The V end was cut by 4 bases, the J end by 0 bases, with 6 bases between.

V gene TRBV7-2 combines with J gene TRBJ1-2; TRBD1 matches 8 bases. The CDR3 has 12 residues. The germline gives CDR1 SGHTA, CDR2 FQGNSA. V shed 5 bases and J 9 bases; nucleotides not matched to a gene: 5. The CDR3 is CASSLDRASYTF. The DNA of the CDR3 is TGTGCCAGCAGCCTGGACAGGGCAAGCTACACCTTC. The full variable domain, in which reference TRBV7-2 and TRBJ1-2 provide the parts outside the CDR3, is GAGVSQSPSNKVTEKGKDVELRCDPISGHTALYWYRQSLGQGLEFLIYFQGNSAPDKSGLPSDRFSAERTGGSVSTLTIQRTQQEDSAVYLCASSLDRASYTFGSGTRLTVV.

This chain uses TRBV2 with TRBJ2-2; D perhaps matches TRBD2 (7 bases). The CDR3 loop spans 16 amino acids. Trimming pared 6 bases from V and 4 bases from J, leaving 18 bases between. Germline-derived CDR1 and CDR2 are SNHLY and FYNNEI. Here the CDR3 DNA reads TGTGCCAGCAGAGCGAGTGCGGGGGCGGGCACCGGGGAGCTGTTTTTT. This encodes CASRASAGAGTGELFF.

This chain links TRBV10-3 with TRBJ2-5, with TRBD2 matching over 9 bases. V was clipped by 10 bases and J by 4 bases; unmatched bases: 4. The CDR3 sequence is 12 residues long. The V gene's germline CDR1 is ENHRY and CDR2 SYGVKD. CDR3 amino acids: CATATSGETQYF. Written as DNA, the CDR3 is TGTGCCACCGCGACTAGCGGAGAGACCCAGTACTTC.

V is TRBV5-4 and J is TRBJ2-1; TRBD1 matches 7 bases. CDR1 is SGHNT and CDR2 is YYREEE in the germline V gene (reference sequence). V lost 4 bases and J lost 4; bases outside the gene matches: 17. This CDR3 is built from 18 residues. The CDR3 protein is CASSRQGRGERSYNEQFF. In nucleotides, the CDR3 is TGTGCCAGCAGCCGACAGGGCCGGGGCGAAAGATCATACAATGAGCAGTTCTTC.

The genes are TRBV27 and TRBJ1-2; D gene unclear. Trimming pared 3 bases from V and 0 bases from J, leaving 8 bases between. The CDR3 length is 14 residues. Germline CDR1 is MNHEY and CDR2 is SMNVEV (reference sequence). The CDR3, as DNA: TGTGCCAGCAGTTTTGGGCAGACTAACTATGGCTACACCTTC. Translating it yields CASSFGQTNYGYTF.

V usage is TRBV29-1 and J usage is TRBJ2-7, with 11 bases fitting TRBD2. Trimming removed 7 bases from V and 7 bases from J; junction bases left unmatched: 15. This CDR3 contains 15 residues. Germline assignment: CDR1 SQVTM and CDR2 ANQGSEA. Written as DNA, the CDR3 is TGCAGCGCCCAGCCCCTTAGCGGGGGGGCGGGGGAGCAGTACTTC. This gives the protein CSAQPLSGGAGEQYF.

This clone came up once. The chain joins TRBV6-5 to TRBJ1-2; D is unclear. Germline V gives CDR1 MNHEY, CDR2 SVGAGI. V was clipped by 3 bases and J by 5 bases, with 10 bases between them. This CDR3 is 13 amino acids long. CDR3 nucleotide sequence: TGTGCCAGCAGTTATAAAGGAGATTATGGCTACACCTTC. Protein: CASSYKGDYGYTF.

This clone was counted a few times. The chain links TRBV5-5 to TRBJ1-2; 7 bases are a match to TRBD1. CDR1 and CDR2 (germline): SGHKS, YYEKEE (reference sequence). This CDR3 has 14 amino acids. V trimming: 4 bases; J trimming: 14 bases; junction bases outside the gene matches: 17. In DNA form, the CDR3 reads TGTGCCAGCAGCCCCCGGGACAGTGGAATGGGGGAGACCTTC. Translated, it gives CASSPRDSGMGETF. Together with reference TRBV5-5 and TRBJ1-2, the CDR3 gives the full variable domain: DAGVTQSPTHLIKTRGQQVTLRCSPISGHKSVSWYQQVLGQGPQFIFQYYEKEERGRGNFPDRFSARQFPNYSSELNVNALLLGDSALYLCASSPRDSGMGETFGSGTRLTVV.

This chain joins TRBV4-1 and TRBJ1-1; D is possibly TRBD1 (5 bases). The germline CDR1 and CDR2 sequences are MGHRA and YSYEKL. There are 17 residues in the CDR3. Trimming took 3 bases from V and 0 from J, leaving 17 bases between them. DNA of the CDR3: TGCGCCAGCAGCCAGGAATGGGGCAGACTGATGAACACTGAAGCTTTCTTT. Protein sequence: CASSQEWGRLMNTEAFF.

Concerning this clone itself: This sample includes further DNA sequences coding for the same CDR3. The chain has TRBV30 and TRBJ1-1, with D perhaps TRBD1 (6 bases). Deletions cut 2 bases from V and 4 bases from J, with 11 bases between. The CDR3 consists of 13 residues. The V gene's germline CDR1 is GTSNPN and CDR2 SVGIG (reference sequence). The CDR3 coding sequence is TGTGCCTGGAGTAGAGGGGGGGGCACTGAAGCTTTCTTT. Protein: CAWSRGGGTEAFF.

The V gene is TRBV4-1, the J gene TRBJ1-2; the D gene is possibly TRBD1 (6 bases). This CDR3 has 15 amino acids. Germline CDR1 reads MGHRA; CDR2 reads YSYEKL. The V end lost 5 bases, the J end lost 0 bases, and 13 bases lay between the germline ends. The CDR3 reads CASSVYRDSNYGYTF. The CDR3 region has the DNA TGCGCCAGCAGCGTTTACAGGGATTCTAACTATGGCTACACCTTC.

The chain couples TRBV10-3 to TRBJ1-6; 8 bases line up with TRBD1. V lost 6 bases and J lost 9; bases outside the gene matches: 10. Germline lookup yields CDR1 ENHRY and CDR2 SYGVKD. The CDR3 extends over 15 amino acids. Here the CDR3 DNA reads TGTGCCATCAGCGCCGGGACAGGCCTCGGTTCACCCCTCCACTTT. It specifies CAISAGTGLGSPLHF.

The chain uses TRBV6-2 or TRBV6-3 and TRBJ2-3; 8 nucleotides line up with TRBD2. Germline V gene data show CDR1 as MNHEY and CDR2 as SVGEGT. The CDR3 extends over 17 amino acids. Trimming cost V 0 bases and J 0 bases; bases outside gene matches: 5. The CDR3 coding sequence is TGTGCCAGCAGTTACTCGAGTAGCGGGGCTAGCACAGATACGCAGTATTTT. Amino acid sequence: CASSYSSSGASTDTQYF.

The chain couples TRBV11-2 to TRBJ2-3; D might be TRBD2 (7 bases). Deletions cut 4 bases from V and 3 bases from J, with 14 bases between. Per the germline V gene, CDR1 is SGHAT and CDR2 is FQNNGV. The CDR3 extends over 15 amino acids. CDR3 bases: TGTGCCAGCAGCTGGGGGGGGGCTTCGACAGATACGCAGTATTTT. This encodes CASSWGGASTDTQYF.

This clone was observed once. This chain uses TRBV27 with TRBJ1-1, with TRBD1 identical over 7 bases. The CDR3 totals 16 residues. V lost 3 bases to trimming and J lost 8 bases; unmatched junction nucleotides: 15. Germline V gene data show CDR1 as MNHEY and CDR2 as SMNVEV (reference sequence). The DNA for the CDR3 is TGTGCCAGCAGTTTGGATTCTTACAGGGGAGGATTCGAAGCTTTCTTT. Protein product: CASSLDSYRGGFEAFF.

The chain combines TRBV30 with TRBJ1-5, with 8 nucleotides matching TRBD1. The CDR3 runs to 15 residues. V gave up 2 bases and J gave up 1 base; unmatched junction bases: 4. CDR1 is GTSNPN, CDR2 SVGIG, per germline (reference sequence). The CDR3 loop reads CAWSQDRVSNQPQHF. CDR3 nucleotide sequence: TGTGCCTGGAGTCAGGACAGGGTAAGCAATCAGCCCCAGCATTTT.

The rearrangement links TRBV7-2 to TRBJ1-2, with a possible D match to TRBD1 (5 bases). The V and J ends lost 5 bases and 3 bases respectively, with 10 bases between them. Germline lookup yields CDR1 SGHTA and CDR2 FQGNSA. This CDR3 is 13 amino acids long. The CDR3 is CASSVRTYYGYTF. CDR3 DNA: TGTGCCAGCAGCGTCCGGACATACTATGGCTACACCTTC.

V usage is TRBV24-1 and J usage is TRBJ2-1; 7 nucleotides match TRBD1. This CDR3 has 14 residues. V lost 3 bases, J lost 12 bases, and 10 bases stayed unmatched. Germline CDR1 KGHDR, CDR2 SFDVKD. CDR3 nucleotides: TGTGCCACCAGTGATCATGGACAGGCCCCAATGCAGTTCTTC. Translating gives CATSDHGQAPMQFF.